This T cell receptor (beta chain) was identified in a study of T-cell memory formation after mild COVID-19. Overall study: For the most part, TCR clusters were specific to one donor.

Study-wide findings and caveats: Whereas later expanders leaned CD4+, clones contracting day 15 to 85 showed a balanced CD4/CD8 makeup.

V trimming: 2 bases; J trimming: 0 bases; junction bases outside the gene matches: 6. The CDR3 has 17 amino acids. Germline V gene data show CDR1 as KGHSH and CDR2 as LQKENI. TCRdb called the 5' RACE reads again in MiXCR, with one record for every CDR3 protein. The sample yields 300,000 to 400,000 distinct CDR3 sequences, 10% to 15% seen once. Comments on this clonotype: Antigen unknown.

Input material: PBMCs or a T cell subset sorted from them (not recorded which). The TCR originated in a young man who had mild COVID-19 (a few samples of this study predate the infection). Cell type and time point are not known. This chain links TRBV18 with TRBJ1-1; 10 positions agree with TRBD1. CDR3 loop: CASSPETGGPLNTEAFF. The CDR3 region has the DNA TGTGCCAGCTCACCAGAGACAGGGGGCCCTTTGAACACTGAAGCTTTCTTT.